Listed below are T cell receptor beta chains from one sample, sequenced in a study of cytotoxic CD8 clonotypes in ibrutinib-treated CLL. The assay was immunoSEQ multiplex PCR, and TCRdb's table has in-frame clones only and misses some. The table shows over 120,000 clones, with about 84% occurring only once. The sequencing here drew on PBMCs, taken after 36 months of ibrutinib treatment. All receptors derive from a human donor with chronic lymphocytic leukemia. The CDR3 runs from the conserved cysteine through the conserved F or W. D genes are given only for firm matches. Size is omitted from some rows. Given values are once, few, many or a class for expanded clones.

CASSFALTGLRETQYF | TGTGCCAGCAGTTTTGCGCTAACAGGGCTCCGGGAGACCCAGTACTTC | NA | TRBJ2-5 | TRBV27 | NA
CASSLGTGDGNQPQHF | TGTGCCAGCAGCTTGGGGACAGGGGACGGCAATCAGCCCCAGCATTTT | TRBD1 | TRBJ1-5 | TRBV5-4 | NA
CASSSGTAGSYEQYF | TGTGCCAGCAGCTCCGGGACGGCGGGTTCCTACGAGCAGTACTTC | NA | TRBJ2-7 | TRBV7-9 | once
CASSPDPRSTEQYF | TGTGCCAGCTCACCAGACCCCCGGTCAACCGAGCAGTACTTC | NA | TRBJ2-7 | TRBV18 | NA
CASSLALEVNTQYF | TGCGCCAGCAGCTTGGCCCTAGAGGTGAATACGCAGTATTTT | NA | TRBJ2-3 | TRBV5-1 | NA
CAWRGLAGRTPYEQYF | TGTGCCTGGAGAGGACTAGCGGGCCGAACTCCCTACGAGCAGTACTTC | TRBD2 | TRBJ2-7 | TRBV30 | NA
CASSINGVSYEQYF | TGTGCCAGTAGTATAAATGGGGTATCCTACGAGCAGTACTTC | NA | TRBJ2-7 | TRBV19 | NA
CASSSDRGREKLFF | TGTGCCAGCAGTTCGGACAGGGGACGGGAAAAACTGTTTTTT | TRBD1 | TRBJ1-4 | TRBV27 | NA
CASSEGQGAFSDTQYF | TGCGCCAGCAGCGAGGGACAGGGGGCATTTTCAGATACGCAGTATTTT | TRBD1 | TRBJ2-3 | TRBV5-1 | NA
CSASMRDYEQYF | TGCAGCGCTTCGATGCGCGACTACGAGCAGTACTTC | NA | TRBJ2-7 | TRBV29-1 | few
CSVEDQRRNTYGQYF | TGCAGCGTTGAAGATCAGCGAAGGAACACCTACGGGCAGTACTTC | NA | TRBJ2-7 | TRBV29-1 | NA
CASSTGRGDMYSPLHF | TGTGCCAGTAGTACGGGACGCGGGGATATGTATTCACCCCTCCACTTT | NA | TRBJ1-6 | TRBV19 | once
CASSQEGSGGPLREQYF | TGCGCCAGCAGCCAGGAGGGCAGCGGGGGGCCCCTGCGAGAGCAGTACTTC | TRBD2 | TRBJ2-7 | TRBV4-1 | NA
CASSYSDRASYGYTF | TGTGCCAGCAGTTACTCGGACAGGGCCTCTTATGGCTACACCTTC | TRBD1 | TRBJ1-2 | TRBV6-6 | NA
CSVAEGLIGNQPQHF | TGCAGCGTTGCTGAGGGGCTCATAGGCAATCAGCCCCAGCATTTT | NA | TRBJ1-5 | TRBV29-1 | NA
CASSYFGGQAGNTIYF | TGTGCCAGCAGTTACTTCGGGGGGCAGGCTGGAAACACCATATATTTT | NA | TRBJ1-3 | TRBV28 | NA
CASSLGGQGSYEQYF | TGTGCCAGCAGCTTGGGGGGACAGGGATCCTACGAGCAGTACTTC | TRBD1 | TRBJ2-7 | TRBV5-4 | NA
CASSLPTLLRMNTEAFF | TGTGCCAGCAGCTTGCCTACCCTTCTACGAATGAACACTGAAGCTTTCTTT | NA | TRBJ1-1 | TRBV7-2 | NA
CASSRTPGSEEGGYTF | TGTGCCAGCAGCCGAACTCCGGGATCCGAGGAGGGCGGCTACACCTTC | NA | TRBJ1-2 | TRBV7-9 | NA
CASSQYTGGNTEAFF | TGCGCCAGCAGCCAGTATACAGGGGGGAACACTGAAGCTTTCTTT | TRBD1 | TRBJ1-1 | TRBV4-1 | few
CASSVDWGTTYEQYF | TGTGCCAGCAGCGTGGACTGGGGGACGACCTACGAGCAGTACTTC | NA | TRBJ2-7 | TRBV9 | NA
CASSTYDSGPYNEQFF | TGTGCCAGCAGCACCTACGACAGTGGGCCCTACAATGAGCAGTTCTTC | NA | TRBJ2-1 | TRBV21-1 | once
CALGDGRESYEQYF | TGTGCCCTCGGGGACGGGAGGGAGAGCTACGAGCAGTACTTC | TRBD2 | TRBJ2-7 | TRBV10-3 | once
CASSLGLDTQYF | TGTGCCAGCAGCTTGGGTTTAGATACGCAGTATTTT | NA | TRBJ2-3 | TRBV5-6 | NA
CAAPGTVSYNEQFF | TGTGCCGCACCCGGGACAGTGTCCTACAATGAGCAGTTCTTC | TRBD1 | TRBJ2-1 | TRBV6-1 | NA
CASSVRPTPDTQYF | TGTGCCAGCAGCGTACGGCCAACCCCAGATACGCAGTATTTT | NA | TRBJ2-3 | TRBV9 | NA
CASSRPGQGAISF | TGTGCCAGCTCACGACCGGGACAGGGGGCGATATCCTTC | TRBD1 | TRBJ1-2 | TRBV18 | NA
CATSIDRSGGYTF | TGTGCCACCAGCATAGACAGATCGGGTGGCTACACCTTC | NA | TRBJ1-2 | TRBV15 | NA
CASSGGDSGANVLTF | TGCGCCAGCAGTGGTGGTGACTCTGGGGCCAACGTCCTGACTTTC | NA | TRBJ2-6 | TRBV10-2 | many
CASSQARRELSREQYF | TGTGCCAGCAGCCAAGCGCGGCGGGAGTTATCCCGCGAGCAGTACTTC | TRBD2 | TRBJ2-7 | TRBV4-2 | NA
CSAPLPGELFF | TGCAGTGCTCCTCTTCCCGGGGAGCTGTTTTTT | NA | TRBJ2-2 | TRBV20-1 | NA
CASSTDKQETQYF | TGTGCCAGCAGCACGGACAAGCAAGAGACCCAGTACTTC | NA | TRBJ2-5 | TRBV13 | NA
CASTNPQGRGYTF | TGTGCCAGCACCAACCCCCAGGGTCGAGGCTACACCTTC | NA | TRBJ1-2 | TRBV2 | NA
CASSVRDSEDFTIYF | TGTGCCAGCAGCGTTAGGGACAGCGAGGACTTCACCATATATTTT | TRBD1 | TRBJ1-3 | TRBV9 | NA
CASSGQGVFYEQYF | TGTGCCAGCAGTGGACAGGGTGTGTTTTACGAGCAGTACTTC | TRBD1 | TRBJ2-7 | TRBV2 | NA
CASSLRDEQYF | TGTGCCAGCAGTTTGAGGGACGAGCAGTACTTC | NA | TRBJ2-7 | TRBV28 | once
CASSLPALKSVVEKLFF | TGTGCCAGCAGCTTACCTGCTCTAAAGTCTGTGGTTGAAAAACTGTTTTTT | NA | TRBJ1-4 | TRBV7-9 | NA
CASSQTGANTEAFF | TGTGCCAGCTCCCAGACAGGGGCGAACACTGAAGCTTTCTTT | TRBD1 | TRBJ1-1 | TRBV18 | NA
CASSLNGYEQYF | TGTGCCAGCTCACTCAATGGGTACGAGCAGTACTTC | NA | TRBJ2-7 | TRBV18 | NA
CASSYKQGANYGYTF | TGTGCCAGCAGTTATAAACAGGGGGCGAACTATGGCTACACCTTC | TRBD1 | TRBJ1-2 | TRBV6-5 | once
CASSQARTGTAAGNTIYF | TGCGCCAGCAGCCAAGCTCGAACAGGGACCGCGGCGGGAAACACCATATATTTT | NA | TRBJ1-3 | TRBV4-1 | NA
CASSLGGPTGELFF | TGTGCCAGCAGCTTAGGGGGCCCGACCGGGGAGCTGTTTTTT | NA | TRBJ2-2 | TRBV13 | NA
CASSQDGLVNEQFF | TGTGCCAGCAGCCAAGATGGGCTAGTCAATGAGCAGTTCTTC | NA | TRBJ2-1 | TRBV4-2 | NA
CASTHPDAYEQYF | TGTGCCAGCACCCACCCGGACGCCTACGAGCAGTACTTC | NA | TRBJ2-7 | TRBV2 | NA
CASSLSGTSGNTIYF | TGTGCCAGCAGTTTATCTGGGACCTCTGGAAACACCATATATTTT | NA | TRBJ1-3 | TRBV28 | NA
CASSSVQGIGNSPLHF | TGTGCCAGCAGTTCGGTTCAGGGAATTGGGAATTCACCCCTCCACTTT | NA | TRBJ1-6 | TRBV28 | few
CASSESSGGFGYTF | TGCGCCAGCAGTGAGTCCTCAGGGGGCTTTGGCTACACCTTC | TRBD1 | TRBJ1-2 | TRBV10-1 | NA
CASRRTSYEQYF | TGTGCCAGTAGGCGAACCAGCTACGAGCAGTACTTC | NA | TRBJ2-7 | TRBV19 | NA
CAWSVWGARGASPLHF | TGTGCCTGGAGTGTATGGGGGGCAAGAGGGGCTTCACCCCTCCACTTT | NA | TRBJ1-6 | TRBV30 | few
CASSLYPRGLYEQYF | TGTGCCAGCAGTCTTTACCCCAGGGGTCTCTACGAGCAGTACTTC | NA | TRBJ2-7 | TRBV11-1 | NA
CASSVDSGSANEQYF | TGTGCCAGCAGCGTAGACAGCGGGAGTGCGAACGAGCAGTACTTC | TRBD2 | TRBJ2-7 | TRBV9 | NA
CASSLYYNEQFF | TGTGCCAGCAGCTTATACTACAATGAGCAGTTCTTC | NA | TRBJ2-1 | TRBV5-4 | NA